Presented here are 16 T cell receptor beta chains from one specimen sequenced in a study of T-cell reconstitution after alpha-beta-depleted transplantation in children. This sample's TCRbeta library carried unique molecular identifier barcodes. TCRdb ran MiXCR on the PCR reads and lists one entry per CDR3 protein. The sample records some 200,000 distinct CDR3 sequences, 14% to 15% being singletons. This specimen was PBMCs from the stem cell graft donor, taken from the stem cell graft. The origin of the receptors is a human donor who donated a stem cell graft to a child with acute lymphoblastic leukemia.

This clonotype has more than one count but fewer than ten. This chain joins TRBV12-3 or TRBV12-4 and TRBJ2-1; no firm D call. V lost 6 bases and J lost 0, with 12 bases in between. The CDR3 sequence is 15 residues long. CDR3 sequence (DNA): TGTGCCAGCAGCCTCCGACATATCTCCTACAATGAGCAGTTCTTC. Protein: CASSLRHISYNEQFF.

A remark on this clonotype: A read error may explain this, as a much larger clone is one base away. The chain has TRBV5-1 and TRBJ2-7; D call uncertain. The CDR3 runs to 15 residues. The germline CDR1 and CDR2 sequences are SGHRS and YFSETQ. Trimming took off 0 bases at V and 0 bases at J, with 10 bases between the two ends. CDR3 in DNA: TGCGCCAGCAGCTTGGGCCCACGGCCCTCCTACGAGCAGTACTTC. This translates into CASSLGPRPSYEQYF.

There are a few counts of this clonotype. The chain uses TRBV6-5 and TRBJ1-2; D not resolved. CDR1 and CDR2 (germline): MNHEY, SVGAGI. This CDR3 is 13 amino acids long. Trimming removed 4 bases at V and 7 bases at J, with 13 bases between. In nucleotides, the CDR3 is TGTGCCAGCAGTTCCTCAGAAAGTGGTGGCTACACCTTC. Amino acids: CASSSSESGGYTF.

This clonotype was found many times. The V call is TRBV12-3 or TRBV12-4, the J call TRBJ2-1; D remains unclear. The CDR3 has 14 residues. V lost 2 bases and J 8 bases, leaving 13 bases between the germline ends. Here the CDR3 reads CASSLISFGHEQFF. The CDR3, as DNA: TGTGCCAGCAGTTTAATCTCGTTCGGGCATGAGCAGTTCTTC.

The V call is TRBV5-4, the J call TRBJ2-1, with TRBD1 as a possible D gene (7 bases). The germline gives CDR1 SGHNT, CDR2 YYREEE (reference sequence). CDR3 length equals 17 residues. Trimming took off 4 bases at V and 0 bases at J, with 17 bases between the two ends. In DNA, the CDR3 is TGTGCCAGCAGCAAGGGAGGACAGGAAAGCTCCTACAATGAGCAGTTCTTC. Amino acid sequence: CASSKGGQESSYNEQFF.

At least ten counts were recorded for this clonotype. The chain carries TRBV10-2 and TRBJ2-1; D ambiguous. CDR3 size: 12 residues. CDR1 and CDR2 from the germline V gene are WSHSY and SAAADI. Trimming cost V 6 bases and J 5 bases, with 8 bases left between them. The CDR3, as DNA: TGCGCCAGCAGGATAAAGGACAATGAGCAGTTCTTC. Translated, it gives CASRIKDNEQFF.

The chain has TRBV11-2 and TRBJ2-5; 10 bases are shared with TRBD2. The germline V gene encodes CDR1 SGHAT and CDR2 FQNNGV. V gave up 3 bases and J gave up 2 bases; unmatched junction bases: 12. The CDR3 sequence is 18 residues long. In nucleotides, the CDR3 is TGTGCCAGCAGCTTCGGCATTATAGCGGGAGGTCGGCAAGAGACCCAGTACTTC. Its translation: CASSFGIIAGGRQETQYF.

This clonotype showed up many times. The chain links TRBV5-1 to TRBJ2-7, with D perhaps matching TRBD1 (6 bases). The CDR3 is made up of 14 amino acids. Trimming pared 0 bases from V and 4 bases from J, leaving 11 bases between. Germline V gene lookup returns CDR1 SGHRS and CDR2 YFSETQ. Here the CDR3 reads CASSLEGGDYEQYF. The CDR3 region has the DNA TGCGCCAGCAGCTTGGAAGGGGGTGATTACGAGCAGTACTTC.

This chain uses TRBV7-9 with TRBJ2-2; D call uncertain. The V gene lost 1 base and the J gene lost 4 bases, with 13 bases spanning the gap. The CDR3 spans 16 residues. Germline CDR1 SEHNR, CDR2 FQNEAQ (reference sequence). As DNA, the CDR3 is TGTGCCAGCAGCTTAGGTCGAGAGGTGGGCACCGGGGAGCTGTTTTTT. It encodes CASSLGREVGTGELFF.

This clonotype was seen more than once but under ten times. V and J are TRBV5-1 and TRBJ2-7; D is tentatively TRBD1 or TRBD2 (5 bases each). Germline V CDR1 and CDR2: SGHRS, YFSETQ. V was pared by 1 base and J by 2 bases, with 10 bases between. This CDR3 spans 14 amino acids. The CDR3 region has the DNA TGCGCCAGCAGCTTGCGGGGCACGACCTACGAGCAGTACTTC. Residues: CASSLRGTTYEQYF.

The table lists this clonotype with a few counts. The genes are TRBV20-1 and TRBJ2-1; D might be TRBD2 (6 bases). CDR3 length: 13 residues. Germline lookup yields CDR1 DFQATT and CDR2 SNEGSKA (reference sequence). V lost 0 bases to trimming and J lost 10 bases, with 13 bases between them. The chain's CDR3 is CSAREERVAEQFF. CDR3 DNA sequence: TGCAGTGCTAGAGAGGAGCGGGTGGCAGAGCAGTTCTTC.

The chain is built from TRBV6-5 and TRBJ2-7, with D possibly being TRBD1 (6 bases). V lost 4 bases, J lost 7 bases, and 17 bases lay in between. The length of the CDR3 is 14 residues. The germline V gene encodes CDR1 MNHEY and CDR2 SVGAGI. CDR3 nucleotides: TGTGCCAGCAGTTCGCGGACAGAGGTGGGGGAGCAGTACTTC. As protein: CASSSRTEVGEQYF.

Only a few counts were recorded for this clonotype. The V and J genes are TRBV20-1 and TRBJ1-2; 10 nucleotides align to TRBD1. Unmatched junction bases numbered 9, after V lost 3 bases and J lost 8 bases. CDR3 length equals 14 residues. Germline V gene sequence: CDR1 DFQATT, CDR2 SNEGSKA (reference sequence). CDR3 sequence: CSARSTGGYGGYTF. DNA of the CDR3: TGCAGTGCTAGGTCGACAGGGGGCTACGGAGGCTACACCTTC.

Only a few counts were recorded for this clonotype. One base away lies a much larger clone, so this may be a sequencing read error. The genes are TRBV5-1 and TRBJ2-6; D may be TRBD1 (6 bases). The CDR3 consists of 15 residues. CDR1 and CDR2 (germline): SGHRS, YFSETQ. CDR3 nucleotides: TGCGCCAGCAGCTTGGACAGGGCTGGGGCCAACGGCCTGACTTTC. It translates to CASSLDRAGANGLTF.

This clonotype was counted at least ten times. The rearrangement uses TRBV7-9 and TRBJ1-1; 9 bases agree with TRBD1. This CDR3 comprises 16 residues. CDR1 and CDR2 (germline): SEHNR, FQNEAQ (reference sequence). V gave up 5 bases and J gave up 6 bases; unmatched junction bases: 13. CDR3 amino acids: CASSLTPGTGRPEAFF. In DNA form, the CDR3 reads TGTGCCAGCAGCCTAACACCCGGGACAGGGAGGCCTGAAGCTTTCTTT.

Concerning this clonotype itself: This could be a read error, since a much larger clone is one nucleotide away. The rearrangement links TRBV20-1 to TRBJ2-5; D perhaps matches TRBD1 (6 bases). Trimming shortened V by 8 bases and J by 5 bases, and 18 bases separated the two germline ends. Germline V gene data show CDR1 as DFQATT and CDR2 as SNEGSKA (reference sequence). This CDR3 is 13 amino acids long. The CDR3 loop is CSLAPGVGETQYF. In DNA, the CDR3 is TGCAGTCTTGCGCCAGGGGTTGGTGAGACCCAGTACTTC.